Each of the 19 T cell receptor beta chains below was sequenced from the same sample in a study of T cells of healthy individuals. MiXCR, applied by TCRdb to the 5' RACE reads, yields one record per CDR3 protein. The repertoire holds 90,000 to 100,000 distinct CDR3 sequences, with under 20% as singletons. These receptors all stem from a human donor in good health.

The chain carries TRBV6-5 and TRBJ1-5; TRBD1 matches 7 bases. Per the germline V gene, CDR1 is MNHEY and CDR2 is SVGAGI. The CDR3 runs to 14 residues. J was trimmed by 5 bases and V by 1 base; bases with no gene match: 2. In DNA, the CDR3 is TGTGCCAGCAGTTACTACAGGGGATATCAGCCCCAGCATTTT. Translation gives CASSYYRGYQPQHF.

The rearrangement uses TRBV15 and TRBJ1-6; D may be TRBD1 (5 bases). The CDR3 totals 15 residues. V lost 0 bases to trimming and J lost 6 bases, with 9 bases between them. Germline values: CDR1 LNHNV, CDR2 YYDKDF (reference sequence). CDR3 loop: CATSRDAGRNSPLHF. In DNA form, the CDR3 reads TGTGCCACCAGCAGAGATGCAGGGCGTAATTCACCCCTCCACTTT.

The chain is built from TRBV27 and TRBJ1-4; D not certain. The CDR3 extends over 14 amino acids. CDR1 is MNHEY and CDR2 is SMNVEV in the germline V gene (reference sequence). Deletions cut 5 bases from V and 8 bases from J, with 15 bases between. CDR3 sequence (DNA): TGTGCCAGCAGTCCCTCGGTAAAAGGAGAAAAACTGTTTTTT. The encoded protein is CASSPSVKGEKLFF.

The chain carries TRBV5-1 and TRBJ2-7, with D perhaps matching TRBD1 (6 bases). There are 14 residues in the CDR3. CDR1 is SGHRS, CDR2 YFSETQ, per germline. Trimming cost V 0 bases and J 9 bases, with 16 bases left between them. CDR3 sequence: CASSLAGTPLGQYF. The CDR3 bases are TGCGCCAGCAGCTTGGCGGGGACACCCCTAGGGCAGTACTTC. Full variable domain (outside the CDR3, taken from reference TRBV5-1 and TRBJ2-7): KAGVTQTPRYLIKTRGQQVTLSCSPISGHRSVSWYQQTPGQGLQFLFEYFSETQRNKGNFPGRFSGRQFSNSRSEMNVSTLELGDSALYLCASSLAGTPLGQYFGPGTRLTVT.

This clonotype was recorded at least ten times. The chain is built from TRBV28 and TRBJ2-3; D might be TRBD2 (6 bases). This CDR3 has 18 amino acids. Germline CDR1 MDHEN, CDR2 SYDVKM. The V end was cut by 4 bases, the J end by 2 bases, with 22 bases between. The CDR3 is CASSSDSRGAGFTDTQYF. In DNA, the CDR3 is TGTGCCAGCAGTTCCGACTCGCGGGGCGCGGGTTTCACAGATACGCAGTATTTT.

The chain is built from TRBV6-5 and TRBJ2-6; no clear D gene. Between the trimmed V and J ends, which lost 3 bases and 4 bases, there was a span of 10 bases. The V gene's germline CDR1 is MNHEY and CDR2 SVGAGI. The CDR3 is 15 amino acids. The CDR3 reads CASSYRLPGANVLTF. In DNA, the CDR3 is TGTGCCAGCAGTTATCGCTTACCCGGGGCCAACGTCCTGACTTTC.

This clonotype was picked up a small number of times. V gene TRBV20-1 combines with J gene TRBJ1-5; no reliable D call. Trimming left V 4 bases short and J 0 bases short, with 4 bases between. CDR1 and CDR2 (germline): DFQATT, SNEGSKA (reference sequence). CDR3 size: 12 residues. CDR3: CSATDSNQPQHF. The DNA of the CDR3 is TGCAGTGCTACAGATAGCAATCAGCCCCAGCATTTT.

This clonotype was seen more than once but under ten times. The J gene is TRBJ1-6, the V gene TRBV6-1; D is possibly TRBD1 (6 bases). This CDR3 region has 14 residues. V was pared by 1 base and J by 9 bases, with 10 bases between. Germline values: CDR1 MNHNS, CDR2 SASEGT. CDR3 in amino acids: CASSEGKDSSPLHF. In nucleotides, the CDR3 is TGTGCCAGCAGTGAAGGAAAGGACAGTTCACCCCTCCACTTT.

The gene calls are TRBV7-2 and TRBJ2-7, with D maybe TRBD1 (6 bases). This CDR3 is built from 14 residues. Trimming removed 2 bases from V and 0 bases from J, with 8 bases in between. The germline V gene has CDR1 SGHTA and CDR2 FQGNSA. CDR3 region: CASSLRTDSYEQYF. The CDR3 DNA reads as TGTGCCAGCAGCTTAAGGACAGACTCCTACGAGCAGTACTTC.

This clonotype has more than one count but fewer than ten. The chain carries TRBV21-1 and TRBJ2-7; no DNA check was done on the table's D call, TRBD1. TRBV21-1 is termed a pseudogene. The CDR3 has 11 residues. CDR3 sequence reads: CASSSDRAEYF. The CDR3 nucleotides are TGTGCCAGCAGCAGCGACAGGGCAGAGTACTTC.

The table lists this clonotype with a few counts. V gene TRBV28 combines with J gene TRBJ1-5; 8 bases fit TRBD1. V shed 6 bases and J 5 bases; nucleotides not matched to a gene: 0. The germline V gene encodes CDR1 MDHEN and CDR2 SYDVKM. CDR3 length: 12 residues. CDR3 coding DNA: TGTGCCAGCAGGACAGGGGATCAGCCCCAGCATTTT. Translated, it gives CASRTGDQPQHF.

The chain couples TRBV11-2 to TRBJ1-2, with 8 bases matching TRBD1. CDR3 length: 15 residues. CDR1 is SGHAT and CDR2 is FQNNGV in the germline V gene. V shed 7 bases, J shed 7 bases, and the junction held 14 bases outside the gene matches. This chain's CDR3 is CASIPYRTGFGGYTF. The DNA for the CDR3 is TGTGCCAGCATCCCCTACAGGACAGGGTTTGGTGGCTACACCTTC.

This sequence joins TRBV20-1 and TRBJ1-6; 10 nucleotides align to TRBD1. V lost 0 bases to trimming and J lost 5 bases; unmatched junction nucleotides: 4. CDR1 is DFQATT and CDR2 is SNEGSKA in the germline V gene (reference sequence). The CDR3 covers 16 residues. CDR3 DNA: TGCAGTGCTAGAGATTTAGGACAGGGGGATAATTCACCCCTCCACTTT. Its protein is CSARDLGQGDNSPLHF.

Only a few counts were recorded for this clonotype. The genes are TRBV18 and TRBJ2-7, with 7 bases fitting TRBD2. The CDR3 totals 15 residues. The germline V gene has CDR1 KGHSH and CDR2 LQKENI. V was clipped by 5 bases and J by 3 bases; unmatched bases: 10. The CDR3 coding sequence is TGTGCCAGCTCAAAAGGGACGGGAGGAGACTACGAGCAGTACTTC. Protein product: CASSKGTGGDYEQYF.

This clonotype was observed a handful of times. V and J are TRBV15 and TRBJ1-1; no firm D call. CDR3 size: 13 residues. Trimming shortened V by 2 bases and J by 8 bases, and 12 bases separated the two germline ends. Germline-derived CDR1 and CDR2 are LNHNV and YYDKDF (reference sequence). This CDR3 reads CATSRLDGGEAFF. The CDR3 nucleotides are TGTGCCACCAGCAGACTTGACGGCGGGGAAGCTTTCTTT.

This clonotype was seen repeatedly, ten times or more. J is TRBJ2-5 and V is TRBV20-1; D remains ambiguous. The CDR3 has 14 residues. CDR1 DFQATT and CDR2 SNEGSKA come from the germline V gene (reference sequence). V lost 6 bases, J lost 5 bases, and 19 bases lay in between. The CDR3 reads CSAPRSNLGETQYF. The CDR3 DNA sequence: TGCAGTGCCCCACGGTCGAACCTGGGGGAGACCCAGTACTTC.

This clonotype was detected many times. V usage is TRBV5-1 and J usage is TRBJ1-1; 10 bases fit TRBD1. Germline-derived CDR1 and CDR2 are SGHRS and YFSETQ. There are 14 residues in the CDR3. Trimming removed 7 bases from V and 5 bases from J; junction bases left unmatched: 8. The CDR3 reads CASRHDRGQTEAFF. The CDR3 DNA follows: TGCGCCAGCCGACACGACAGGGGGCAAACTGAAGCTTTCTTT.

This clonotype was counted only a few times. V and J are TRBV12-3 or TRBV12-4 and TRBJ2-7; D call uncertain. Trimming pared 4 bases from V and 8 bases from J, leaving 18 bases between. The CDR3 length is 14 residues. CDR3 DNA: TGTGCCAGCAGTTCGCCCCGGATCGAAGGTCAGCAGTACTTC. Translating it yields CASSSPRIEGQQYF.

This chain connects TRBV28 to TRBJ2-7; TRBD1 agrees at 11 bases. The CDR3 is 16 residues long. The V segment lost 4 bases and the J segment 4 bases; nucleotides outside the gene matches: 9. Germline-derived CDR1 and CDR2 are MDHEN and SYDVKM. The CDR3 loop is CASSSRPGTGGYEQYF. Written as DNA, the CDR3 is TGTGCCAGCAGTTCCCGCCCCGGGACAGGGGGTTACGAGCAGTACTTC. The whole variable domain, filled in from reference TRBV28 and TRBJ2-7, reads DVKVTQSSRYLVKRTGEKVFLECVQDMDHENMFWYRQDPGLGLRLIYFSYDVKMKEKGDIPEGYSVSREKKERFSLILESASTNQTSMYLCASSSRPGTGGYEQYFGPGTRLTVT.